One T cell receptor beta chain is described in this entry. Its specificity is not known. This sample was included in a study of blood T cells in healthy people across ages. Study-wide context: When template switching was applied, about one barcoded beta molecule was captured per two T cells.

Germline assignment: CDR1 SQVTM and CDR2 ANQGSEA. This CDR3 region has 13 residues. Trimming stripped 7 bases from V and 5 bases from J, with 15 bases between. Study-wide results and limits: Per-million-T-cell TCR beta diversity fell roughly linearly with age. Both higher diversity and more naive CD4+ cells marked long-lived donors when set against aged donors. Strongly correlated with naive T cell percentage was TCR beta diversity.

A second 7 to 11 cycle PCR used barcoded and J-beta primers. TCRdb used MiXCR to reprocess the 5' RACE reads, holding one entry per CDR3 protein. Of over 600,000 distinct CDR3 sequences listed, just over 55% are singletons. The V call is TRBV29-1, the J call TRBJ2-1; perhaps TRBD1 as D (6 bases). The sequence was obtained from a man aged 40-49 years in good health. The sample taken for sequencing was blood. In nucleotides, the CDR3 is TGCAGCGCCCCAGGGGTGGGGGACAATGAGCAGTTCTTC. As protein: CSAPGVGDNEQFF.